This passage covers 21 T cell receptor beta chains from one sample sequenced in a study of memory CD4+ T cells and cytomegalovirus serostatus. TCRdb's table, derived via immunoSEQ multiplex PCR, lists solely in-frame clones and lacks some. The repertoire holds some 49,000 clones, with 75% to 85% as singletons. The sort gate was single viable CD3+CD4+CD8-CD45RO+ cells for memory CD4+ T cells. Material for sequencing was memory CD4+ T cells from blood. Source of these receptors: an adult in good health and CMV-seronegative.

V gene TRBV19 combines with J gene TRBJ1-6, with 9 bases lining up with TRBD1. Losses at the gene ends were 4 bases for V and 6 bases for J; bases not matched to a gene: 4. The CDR3 sequence is 15 residues long. Germline V gene lookup returns CDR1 LNHDA and CDR2 SQIVND (reference sequence). The CDR3: CASSTGTGSNSPLHF. CDR3 nucleotides: TGTGCCAGTAGTACCGGGACAGGGTCTAATTCACCCCTCCACTTT.

The V gene is TRBV15, the J gene TRBJ2-5, with D perhaps TRBD1 (5 bases). Germline V gives CDR1 LNHNV, CDR2 YYDKDF (reference sequence). The V end lost 6 bases, the J end lost 2 bases, and 19 bases lay between the germline ends. The CDR3 is 16 amino acids. The CDR3 sequence is CATRIAGQGWQETQYF. CDR3 bases: TGTGCCACCAGGATCGCAGGGCAGGGATGGCAAGAGACCCAGTACTTC. Full variable domain (remainder filled in from reference TRBV15 and TRBJ2-5): DAMVIQNPRYQVTQFGKPVTLSCSQTLNHNVMYWYQQKSSQAPKLLFHYYDKDFNNEADTPDNFQSRRPNTSFCFLDIRSPGLGDTAMYLCATRIAGQGWQETQYFGPGTRLLVL.

The chain has TRBV9 and TRBJ1-6; 12 positions match TRBD1. The germline gives CDR1 SGDLS, CDR2 YYNGEE. The CDR3 length is 16 residues. V lost 4 bases and J lost 7; bases outside the gene matches: 6. CDR3 sequence: CASSSGGTGGNSPLHF. CDR3 coding DNA: TGTGCCAGCAGCTCGGGGGGGACAGGGGGCAATTCACCCCTCCACTTT. Full variable domain (remainder filled in from reference TRBV9 and TRBJ1-6): DSGVTQTPKHLITATGQRVTLRCSPRSGDLSVYWYQQSLDQGLQFLIQYYNGEERAKGNILERFSAQQFPDLHSELNLSSLELGDSALYFCASSSGGTGGNSPLHFGNGTRLTVT.

The genes are TRBV7-8 and TRBJ1-2, with D possibly TRBD1 on 6 matching bases. Looked up from germline, CDR1 is SGHVS and CDR2 is FQNEAQ. Between the trimmed V and J ends, which lost 5 bases and 8 bases, there was a span of 18 bases. This CDR3 has 14 residues. CDR3 DNA: TGTGCCAGCAGCGGCCGGGGGGCAGTATCCGGCTACACCTTC. Translation gives CASSGRGAVSGYTF. The full variable domain, in which reference TRBV7-8 and TRBJ1-2 provide the parts outside the CDR3, is GAGVSQSPRYKVAKRGQDVALRCDPISGHVSLFWYQQALGQGPEFLTYFQNEAQLDKSGLPSDRFFAERPEGSVSTLKIQRTQQEDSAVYLCASSGRGAVSGYTFGSGTRLTVV.

The CDR3 is CATSRDGTGFYNEQFF. The CDR3 region has the DNA TGTGCCACCAGCAGAGATGGAACAGGGTTTTACAATGAGCAGTTCTTC. The gene calls are TRBV15 and TRBJ2-1; TRBD1 is a possible D gene (6 bases). V was trimmed by 0 bases and J by 4 bases, leaving 13 bases between them. CDR1 is LNHNV and CDR2 is YYDKDF in the germline V gene (reference sequence). The CDR3 extends over 16 amino acids. Full variable domain (outside the CDR3, taken from reference TRBV15 and TRBJ2-1): DAMVIQNPRYQVTQFGKPVTLSCSQTLNHNVMYWYQQKSSQAPKLLFHYYDKDFNNEADTPDNFQSRRPNTSFCFLDIRSPGLGDTAMYLCATSRDGTGFYNEQFFGPGTRLTVL.

This clone occurred once. This chain links TRBV28 with TRBJ2-7; D is possibly TRBD2 (5 bases). The CDR3 length is 15 residues. Germline V lookup: CDR1 MDHEN, CDR2 SYDVKM. V was cut by 1 base and J by 0 bases, with 10 bases left in between. The CDR3 bases are TGTGCCAGCAGTTTATTGCAGCGGAGCTCCTACGAGCAGTACTTC. Translated, it gives CASSLLQRSSYEQYF.

Regarding this clone: The same CDR3 is also encoded by other DNA sequences in this sample. The chain recombines TRBV28 with TRBJ1-5; D is ambiguous. V was trimmed by 6 bases and J by 4 bases, leaving 13 bases between them. The CDR3 contains 14 residues. Germline loops: CDR1 MDHEN, CDR2 SYDVKM. The CDR3 protein is CASSLGGTNQPQHF. The CDR3 DNA follows: TGTGCCAGCAGCCTCGGCGGAACGAATCAGCCCCAGCATTTT.

The V and J genes are TRBV11-2 and TRBJ1-3, with D possibly matching TRBD1 (6 bases). V shed 1 base and J shed 8 bases, with 21 bases lying between them. The germline gives CDR1 SGHAT, CDR2 FQNNGV. The CDR3 is 17 residues long. The CDR3 DNA is TGTGCCAGCAGCTTAGCTATTTTTGCGGCAGGGGCGGACACCATATATTTT. Residues: CASSLAIFAAGADTIYF.

The chain recombines TRBV19 with TRBJ2-1; 14 positions match TRBD2. Germline values: CDR1 LNHDA, CDR2 SQIVND (reference sequence). The CDR3 is 19 residues long. The V and J ends lost 1 base and 7 bases, in that order; junction bases with no gene match: 12. The CDR3 spells CASSIARGLAGASWNEQFF. The CDR3 DNA reads TGTGCCAGTAGTATAGCCCGGGGACTAGCGGGGGCGAGTTGGAATGAGCAGTTCTTC.

V gene TRBV5-1 combines with J gene TRBJ2-5; no reliable D call. The CDR3 is 16 amino acids. Trimming removed 0 bases at V and 5 bases at J, with 17 bases between. From germline, CDR1 is SGHRS and CDR2 YFSETQ. The CDR3 here is CASSLALGFYGETQYF. The CDR3 DNA reads as TGCGCCAGCAGCTTGGCGCTGGGATTTTACGGGGAGACCCAGTACTTC.

The chain carries TRBV19 and TRBJ1-5; weak D call: TRBD1 (6 bases). Germline V lookup: CDR1 LNHDA, CDR2 SQIVND (reference sequence). The V end was cut by 5 bases, the J end by 3 bases, with 14 bases between. The CDR3 consists of 15 residues. CDR3 amino acids: CASSGEGVANQPQHF. DNA for the CDR3: TGTGCCAGTAGTGGGGAGGGGGTGGCCAATCAGCCCCAGCATTTT.

The J gene is TRBJ1-5, the V gene TRBV6-1; 10 bases agree with TRBD1. With V trimmed by 6 bases and J by 4 bases, 3 bases remained unmatched. The CDR3 runs 14 residues. The germline CDR1 and CDR2 sequences are MNHNS and SASEGT. Written as DNA, the CDR3 is TGTGCCAGCAGGACGGGACAGGGGAATCAGCCCCAGCATTTT. Translating gives CASRTGQGNQPQHF.

This chain connects TRBV9 to TRBJ1-2; 7 bases map to TRBD1. The length of the CDR3 is 14 residues. The V and J ends lost 2 bases and 6 bases, in that order; junction bases with no gene match: 7. Germline V gene lookup returns CDR1 SGDLS and CDR2 YYNGEE. CDR3 DNA: TGTGCCAGCAGCGTCGTCCCAGGGACAGATGGCTACACCTTC. This translates into CASSVVPGTDGYTF. Supplemented by reference TRBV9 and TRBJ1-2, the full variable domain reads DSGVTQTPKHLITATGQRVTLRCSPRSGDLSVYWYQQSLDQGLQFLIQYYNGEERAKGNILERFSAQQFPDLHSELNLSSLELGDSALYFCASSVVPGTDGYTFGSGTRLTVV.

This clone appeared a single time. This chain's CDR3 is CASSLRGISGNTIYF. As DNA, the CDR3 is TGCGCCAGCAGCCTGCGGGGGATCTCTGGAAACACCATATATTTT. V gene TRBV4-3 combines with J gene TRBJ1-3, with D maybe TRBD1 (5 bases). The CDR3 length is 15 residues. Trimming took off 4 bases at V and 0 bases at J, with 10 bases between the two ends. Germline values: CDR1 LGHNA, CDR2 YSLEER.

The V call is TRBV5-4, the J call TRBJ1-6; D unclear. The CDR3 totals 17 residues. Germline V gives CDR1 SGHNT, CDR2 YYREEE (reference sequence). Trimming shortened V by 4 bases and J by 0 bases, and 14 bases separated the two germline ends. The CDR3 reads CASSEGGFSSYNSPLHF. CDR3 coding DNA: TGTGCCAGCAGCGAGGGTGGCTTCAGCTCCTATAATTCACCCCTCCACTTT.

V gene TRBV4-3 combines with J gene TRBJ2-5; 7 bases fit TRBD2. In germline, CDR1 is LGHNA, CDR2 YSLEER. The V segment lost 2 bases and the J segment 4 bases; nucleotides outside the gene matches: 7. This CDR3 is built from 15 residues. The CDR3 sequence is CASSQKMSGAETQYF. As DNA, the CDR3 is TGCGCCAGCAGCCAAAAGATGAGCGGGGCAGAGACCCAGTACTTC.

This clone was counted a few times. The chain's CDR3 is CATSRDGSTPDITYGYTF. CDR3 bases: TGTGCCACCAGCAGAGATGGCAGTACCCCAGACATCACCTATGGCTACACCTTC. This rearrangement joins TRBV15 to TRBJ1-2; D is unresolved. Germline CDR1 LNHNV, CDR2 YYDKDF (reference sequence). The CDR3 covers 18 residues. The V end was cut by 0 bases, the J end by 4 bases, with 21 bases between.

This clone was counted only a few times. The CDR3 loop is CASSDGGAHQPQHF. The DNA for the CDR3 is TGTGCCAGCAGCGACGGGGGGGCGCACCAGCCCCAGCATTTT. The chain combines TRBV9 with TRBJ1-5; D is perhaps TRBD1 (6 bases). V lost 3 bases to trimming and J lost 7 bases, with 14 bases between them. This CDR3 is built from 14 residues. Germline V gene sequence: CDR1 SGDLS, CDR2 YYNGEE.

The genes are TRBV9 and TRBJ2-7; TRBD1 aligns across 7 bases. The CDR3 has 15 amino acids. Trimming cost V 3 bases and J 2 bases; bases outside gene matches: 8. Germline values: CDR1 SGDLS, CDR2 YYNGEE. The DNA of the CDR3 is TGTGCCAGCAGCGAGGGGGCAGGGTCGACCTACGAGCAGTACTTC. It is translated as CASSEGAGSTYEQYF.

V gene TRBV27 combines with J gene TRBJ2-7; 8 nucleotides align to TRBD2. Per the germline V gene, CDR1 is MNHEY and CDR2 is SMNVEV (reference sequence). V dropped 3 bases and J dropped 2; count of bases not matched to a gene: 15. CDR3 length: 18 amino acids. The CDR3: CASSLEGTRLGWPYEQYF. In DNA form, the CDR3 reads TGTGCCAGCAGTTTGGAGGGGACTAGACTCGGGTGGCCCTACGAGCAGTACTTC.

The CDR3 DNA follows: TGTGCCAGCAGTACCCGGACAGGGGGGGAGGATGGCTACACCTTC. Protein product: CASSTRTGGEDGYTF. The rearrangement joins TRBV2 to TRBJ1-2; 10 bases are a match to TRBD1. This CDR3 region has 15 residues. J was trimmed by 6 bases and V by 5 bases; bases with no gene match: 9. The germline CDR1 and CDR2 sequences are SNHLY and FYNNEI. Looking up the rest from reference TRBV2 and TRBJ1-2 gives the full variable domain: EPEVTQTPSHQVTQMGQEVILRCVPISNHLYFYWYRQILGQKVEFLVSFYNNEISEKSEIFDDQFSVERPDGSNFTLKIRSTKLEDSAMYFCASSTRTGGEDGYTFGSGTRLTVV.